One and the same sample provided the 27 T cell receptor beta chains below, sequenced in a study of identical twins. TCRdb fed the 5' RACE reads into MiXCR, producing one record per CDR3 protein. Here the sample spans approximately 230,000 distinct CDR3 sequences, roughly an eighth being singletons. The sequenced sample was memory (CD45RO+) T cells sorted from blood. All receptors derive from a woman younger than 35 in good health.

V and J are TRBV2 and TRBJ2-3; TRBD2 might be the D (7 bases). Germline V CDR1 and CDR2: SNHLY, FYNNEI. The CDR3 consists of 12 residues. V lost 8 bases and J 10 bases, leaving 16 bases between the germline ends. CDR3 DNA: TGTGCCAGCGGGGGGGCGATCGAACCGCAGTATTTT. Translation gives CASGGAIEPQYF.

V usage is TRBV4-1 and J usage is TRBJ2-1, with TRBD2 matching over 11 bases. Trimming cost V 1 base and J 7 bases; bases outside gene matches: 3. In germline, CDR1 is MGHRA, CDR2 YSYEKL. CDR3 size: 15 residues. CDR3 sequence reads: CASSQGLAGRNEQFF. The CDR3, as DNA: TGCGCCAGCAGCCAAGGACTAGCGGGACGAAATGAGCAGTTCTTC.

As to this clonotype: The junction shows a germline mismatch at one end, possibly a read error. CDR3: CASSPSPTSGIPYF. In DNA, the CDR3 is TGTGCCAGCAGCCCTTCCCCGACTAGCGGGATTCCATACTTC. The chain joins TRBV7-2 to TRBJ2-1; 11 bases fit TRBD2. The CDR3 totals 14 residues. The germline CDR1 and CDR2 sequences are SGHTA and FQGNSA.

This clonotype was counted only a few times. The CDR3 protein is CASSSLLRDTGELFF. CDR3 sequence (DNA): TGTGCCAGCAGTTCCCTCCTTAGGGACACCGGGGAGCTGTTTTTT. V and J are TRBV6-5 and TRBJ2-2, with D hard to call. This CDR3 contains 15 residues. V lost 4 bases and J 3 bases, leaving 12 bases between the germline ends. Germline V gene sequence: CDR1 MNHEY, CDR2 SVGAGI.

There are many counts of this clonotype. The genes are TRBV7-2 and TRBJ1-1; the match to TRBD1 covers 9 bases. Unmatched junction bases numbered 8, after V lost 5 bases and J lost 4 bases. CDR1 is SGHTA, CDR2 FQGNSA, per germline. The CDR3 has 15 amino acids. DNA of the CDR3: TGTGCCAGCAGCGCAGGACAGGGGCGGTCCACTGAAGCTTTCTTT. Protein product: CASSAGQGRSTEAFF.

This clonotype occurred many times. This chain uses TRBV20-1 with TRBJ1-4; possible D gene TRBD1, 5 bases. This CDR3 is 14 amino acids long. The germline V gene encodes CDR1 DFQATT and CDR2 SNEGSKA (reference sequence). V was cut by 0 bases and J by 10 bases, with 15 bases left in between. The CDR3 nucleotides read TGCAGTGCTAGAGATTCCCCCAGGGTGGGAAAACTGTTTTTT. It codes for CSARDSPRVGKLFF.

This sequence joins TRBV20-1 and TRBJ2-7; D is perhaps TRBD1 (6 bases). Germline assignment: CDR1 DFQATT and CDR2 SNEGSKA (reference sequence). Trimming left V 6 bases short and J 4 bases short, with 13 bases between. The CDR3 is made up of 12 amino acids. CDR3 sequence (DNA): TGCAGTGCAGGACAGTTCAGTTACGAGCAGTACTTC. Amino acid sequence: CSAGQFSYEQYF.

This clonotype has a handful of counts. This may arise from a read error, as a much more abundant clone is one base away. The rearrangement links TRBV6-2 or TRBV6-3 to TRBJ2-5; tentatively, D is TRBD1 or TRBD2 (5 bases each). The CDR3 totals 14 residues. Trimming stripped 0 bases from V and 1 base from J, with 6 bases between. The germline V gene has CDR1 MNHEY and CDR2 SVGEGT. The CDR3 sequence is CASSYSRGQETQYF. DNA for the CDR3: TGTGCCAGCAGTTACTCGAGGGGCCAAGAGACCCAGTACTTC.

The rearrangement links TRBV12-3 or TRBV12-4 to TRBJ1-6; tentatively, D is TRBD1 (6 bases). V gave up 6 bases and J gave up 11 bases, with 14 bases separating them. This CDR3 spans 13 amino acids. CDR3 in DNA: TGTGCCAGCAGCACGGAGTGGGGGCCACCCCTCCACTTT. This sequence encodes CASSTEWGPPLHF.

This clonotype has ten or more counts. This sequence joins TRBV5-1 and TRBJ2-7; D remains unclear. Trimming took 0 bases from V and 0 from J, leaving 7 bases between them. This CDR3 has 14 amino acids. The germline gives CDR1 SGHRS, CDR2 YFSETQ. The CDR3 DNA reads TGCGCCAGCAGCTTGGGTCCCCGCTCCTACGAGCAGTACTTC. The encoded protein is CASSLGPRSYEQYF.

This clonotype was counted at least ten times. V is TRBV27 and J is TRBJ2-7; possibly TRBD2 for D (6 bases). Trimming took off 1 base at V and 4 bases at J, with 11 bases between the two ends. Per the germline V gene, CDR1 is MNHEY and CDR2 is SMNVEV (reference sequence). The CDR3 is made up of 14 amino acids. DNA for the CDR3: TGTGCCAGCAGTTTATGGCGGGACTCGTACGAGCAGTACTTC. Translating gives CASSLWRDSYEQYF.

The V and J genes are TRBV6-2 or TRBV6-3 and TRBJ2-3; 14 bases are a match to TRBD2. V shed 6 bases, J shed 8 bases, and the junction held 7 bases outside the gene matches. There are 15 residues in the CDR3. CDR1 MNHEY and CDR2 SVGEGT come from the germline V gene. The CDR3 region is CASRGTSGGKGTQYF. The CDR3 nucleotides read TGTGCCAGCAGGGGGACTAGCGGGGGAAAAGGTACGCAGTATTTT.

J is TRBJ2-2 and V is TRBV6-4; no firm D call. This CDR3 has 13 residues. The germline V gene encodes CDR1 MRHNA and CDR2 SNTAGT. Trimming stripped 5 bases from V and 1 base from J, with 5 bases between. Written as DNA, the CDR3 is TGTGCCAGCAGTCGAGAGAACACCGGGGAGCTGTTTTTT. Its protein product is CASSRENTGELFF.

This clonotype was counted at least ten times. This rearrangement joins TRBV6-4 to TRBJ2-1; 7 bases align to TRBD2. The V gene end was trimmed by 3 bases and the J gene end by 8 bases; junction bases not matched to a gene: 13. Germline values: CDR1 MRHNA, CDR2 SNTAGT. This CDR3 contains 16 residues. CDR3 bases: TGTGCCAGCAGTGATGGTTCGGGCGGGACTACAGATGAGCAGTTCTTC. Its translation is CASSDGSGGTTDEQFF.

This clonotype was seen a handful of times. V and J are TRBV30 and TRBJ2-1; tentatively, D is TRBD1 (5 bases). Germline V gives CDR1 GTSNPN, CDR2 SVGIG (reference sequence). The CDR3 extends over 14 amino acids. V lost 5 bases and J 2 bases, leaving 13 bases between the germline ends. The CDR3 here is CAWGRTRAYNEQFF. The CDR3 region has the DNA TGTGCCTGGGGCCGCACCAGGGCCTACAATGAGCAGTTCTTC.

This clonotype has a handful of counts. The chain is built from TRBV6-1 and TRBJ1-6; the match to TRBD1 covers 7 bases. The CDR3 consists of 14 residues. Germline V lookup: CDR1 MNHNS, CDR2 SASEGT. Trimming removed 7 bases from V and 7 bases from J; junction bases left unmatched: 7. CDR3 amino acids: CASTRDSLNSPLHF. CDR3 nucleotide sequence: TGTGCCAGCACCCGGGACAGCTTAAATTCACCCCTCCACTTT.

This clonotype has at least ten counts. The V call is TRBV12-3 or TRBV12-4, the J call TRBJ2-2, with a weak D call TRBD1 (5 bases). The CDR3 contains 12 residues. V gave up 4 bases and J gave up 7 bases, with 7 bases separating them. The DNA for the CDR3 is TGTGCCAGCAGTTCAGGGTACGGGGAGCTGTTTTTT. Its translation is CASSSGYGELFF.

This chain links TRBV5-1 with TRBJ2-3; 15 nucleotides agree with TRBD2. The CDR3 has 16 residues. V shed 3 bases, J shed 6 bases, and the junction held 5 bases outside the gene matches. The germline gives CDR1 SGHRS, CDR2 YFSETQ. The CDR3 region is CASSSGLAGGRDTQYF. For the CDR3, the DNA is TGCGCCAGCAGCTCTGGACTAGCGGGGGGGCGTGATACGCAGTATTTT.

This clonotype was observed a handful of times. The CDR3 is CATSRGGSGSGELFF. CDR3 nucleotide sequence: TGTGCCACCAGCAGAGGCGGGAGTGGTAGCGGGGAGCTGTTTTTT. V gene TRBV15 combines with J gene TRBJ2-2, with 7 bases that match TRBD2. The germline gives CDR1 LNHNV, CDR2 YYDKDF (reference sequence). The CDR3 sequence is 15 residues long. Trimming cost V 1 base and J 7 bases; bases outside gene matches: 6.

This clonotype has just a few counts. The rearrangement joins TRBV7-2 to TRBJ2-5; 8 bases map to TRBD2. After removal of 5 bases from V and 5 bases from J, the junction contained 7 bases not matched to a gene. The CDR3 covers 14 residues. Per the germline V gene, CDR1 is SGHTA and CDR2 is FQGNSA. The CDR3 DNA follows: TGTGCCAGCAGCCCGGGGACTAGAGGGGAGACCCAGTACTTC. Amino acid sequence: CASSPGTRGETQYF.

This clonotype was seen many times. Here the CDR3 DNA reads TGTGCCAGCAGCTTGTTCACAGGTGAAGCTTTCTTT. Residues: CASSLFTGEAFF. The chain is built from TRBV5-6 and TRBJ1-1, with D tentatively TRBD1 (5 bases). From germline, CDR1 is SGHDT and CDR2 YYEEEE. This CDR3 contains 12 residues. Trimming pared 1 base from V and 7 bases from J, leaving 8 bases between.

The chain links TRBV6-1 to TRBJ2-3; D is possibly TRBD1 (6 bases). The CDR3 spans 13 residues. V lost 6 bases, J lost 7 bases, and 14 bases lay in between. CDR1 and CDR2 (germline): MNHNS, SASEGT. The DNA of the CDR3 is TGTGCCAGCAGAAATAGGGGGAGAAATACGCAGTATTTT. The encoded protein is CASRNRGRNTQYF.

This clonotype came up a few times. The gene calls are TRBV20-1 and TRBJ2-3; TRBD2 agrees at 8 bases. This CDR3 is built from 13 residues. Germline V gene data show CDR1 as DFQATT and CDR2 as SNEGSKA (reference sequence). The V gene end was trimmed by 6 bases and the J gene end by 4 bases; junction bases not matched to a gene: 6. Here the CDR3 reads CSARTSRSDTQYF. CDR3 sequence (DNA): TGCAGTGCACGGACTAGCAGATCAGATACGCAGTATTTT.

The J gene is TRBJ1-5, the V gene TRBV6-5; no clear D gene. CDR3 size: 15 residues. V shed 2 bases and J shed 0 bases, with 8 bases lying between them. Looked up from germline, CDR1 is MNHEY and CDR2 is SVGAGI. CDR3 DNA sequence: TGTGCCAGCAGTTACCGCGGGCATAGCAATCAGCCCCAGCATTTT. The encoded protein is CASSYRGHSNQPQHF.

This clonotype was counted only a few times. This chain joins TRBV2 and TRBJ1-2, with a possible D match to TRBD1 (5 bases). The CDR3 is 15 amino acids. The V end was cut by 4 bases, the J end by 6 bases, with 18 bases between. Looked up from germline, CDR1 is SNHLY and CDR2 is FYNNEI. The CDR3: CASSVRDPRVHGYTF. The CDR3 coding sequence is TGTGCCAGCAGTGTCCGGGACCCCCGGGTCCATGGCTACACCTTC.

The chain recombines TRBV11-1 with TRBJ1-6; possible D gene TRBD1, 6 bases. Germline CDR1 reads SGHAT; CDR2 reads FQDESV (reference sequence). V lost 5 bases to trimming and J lost 7 bases, with 12 bases between them. The CDR3 loop spans 14 amino acids. The CDR3 DNA reads TGTGCCAGCAGCGGGGGACACTTCAATTCACCCCTCCACTTT. As protein: CASSGGHFNSPLHF.

This rearrangement joins TRBV11-2 to TRBJ2-7; 7 nucleotides line up with TRBD2. Germline-derived CDR1 and CDR2 are SGHAT and FQNNGV. V was pared by 1 base and J by 0 bases, with 3 bases of the junction left unmatched. The CDR3 is made up of 15 amino acids. CDR3 DNA: TGTGCCAGCAGCTTAGTAACGGGGGGCTCCTACGAGCAGTACTTC. This encodes CASSLVTGGSYEQYF.